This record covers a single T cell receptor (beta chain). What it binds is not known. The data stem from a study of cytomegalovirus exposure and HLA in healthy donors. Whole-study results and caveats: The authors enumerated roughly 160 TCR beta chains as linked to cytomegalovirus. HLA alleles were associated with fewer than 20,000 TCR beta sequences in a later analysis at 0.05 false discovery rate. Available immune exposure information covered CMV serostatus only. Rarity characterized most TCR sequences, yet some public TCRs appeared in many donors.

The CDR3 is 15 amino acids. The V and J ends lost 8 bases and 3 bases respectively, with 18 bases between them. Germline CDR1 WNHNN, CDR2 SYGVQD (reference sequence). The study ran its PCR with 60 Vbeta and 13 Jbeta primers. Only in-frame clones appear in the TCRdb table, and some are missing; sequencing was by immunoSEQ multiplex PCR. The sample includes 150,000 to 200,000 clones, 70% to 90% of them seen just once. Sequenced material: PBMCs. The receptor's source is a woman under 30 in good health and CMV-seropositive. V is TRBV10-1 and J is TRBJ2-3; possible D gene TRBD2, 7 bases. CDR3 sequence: CASLPKGGETDTQYF. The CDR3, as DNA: TGCGCCAGCCTCCCGAAGGGGGGGGAGACAGATACGCAGTATTTT.